One T cell receptor (beta chain) is described in this entry. Negatively enriched CD4+ T cells were divided by CD45RA into naive and memory. The sample belongs to a study of shared clonotypes between healthy human individuals. Germline V gene data show CDR1 as KGHSH and CDR2 as LQKENI. V dropped 2 bases and J dropped 5; count of bases not matched to a gene: 12. The CDR3 runs 17 residues. Authors' methods: ImmunoSEQ gave junction-only sequences without quality scores, so filtering differed. The repertoire was sequenced with immunoSEQ multiplex PCR; TCRdb's copy has only in-frame clones and lacks some. The V and J calls and clone size come from that table; D and trimming were worked out from the DNA. The repertoire has 2 million to 3 million clones, roughly 93% of them found once; the top ten carry about 0.39%.

V and J are TRBV18 and TRBJ2-1; 7 bases line up with TRBD2. The TCR originated in a man aged 18 to 29 in good health. Some clones in this sample may be carry-over from other donors' samples. The sequenced material came from naive CD4+ T cells from PBMCs. Subset meaning: CD45RA+ positively selected. The CDR3 coding sequence is TGTGCCAGCTCACCAGGGAGGGGACCGGGATCTAACAATGAGCAGTTCTTC. It codes for CASSPGRGPGSNNEQFF.